The 29 T cell receptor beta chains given below trace back to one sample, sequenced in a study of blood T cell repertoires in COVID-19. Sequencing used immunoSEQ multiplex PCR; TCRdb keeps in-frame clones, though not all of them. The table shows around 300,000 clones, with around 90% occurring only once. Sequences were obtained from peripheral blood. These receptors all stem from a man aged 50-60 years with acute or convalescent COVID-19.

The chain uses TRBV6-5 and TRBJ2-7; D might be TRBD1 (6 bases). The germline gives CDR1 MNHEY, CDR2 SVGAGI. V was pared by 0 bases and J by 2 bases, with 11 bases between. This CDR3 comprises 15 residues. CDR3 bases: TGTGCCAGCAGTTACTCGATACAGGGTCCCTACGAGCAGTACTTC. It codes for CASSYSIQGPYEQYF.

V gene TRBV10-1 combines with J gene TRBJ1-1; 9 nucleotides align to TRBD1. The V gene's germline CDR1 is WNHNN and CDR2 SYGVQD (reference sequence). The CDR3 covers 15 residues. V shed 5 bases and J 6 bases; nucleotides not matched to a gene: 10. CDR3 nucleotide sequence: TGCGCCAGCAGTTCTGGGACAGGGTATATCGCTGAAGCTTTCTTT. Translated, it gives CASSSGTGYIAEAFF.

The chain employs TRBV2 and TRBJ2-7; D is perhaps TRBD1 (6 bases). CDR3 length: 16 residues. Trimming removed 4 bases at V and 9 bases at J, with 25 bases between. Germline CDR1 is SNHLY and CDR2 is FYNNEI. The chain's CDR3 is CASSALPTGHSPGQYF. The CDR3 bases are TGTGCCAGCAGTGCCCTCCCGACAGGCCATTCCCCAGGGCAGTACTTC.

This chain uses TRBV6-5 with TRBJ1-3; tentative D call: TRBD1 (6 bases). The germline gives CDR1 MNHEY, CDR2 SVGAGI. The V end lost 6 bases, the J end lost 2 bases, and 11 bases lay between the germline ends. The CDR3 runs 14 residues. The CDR3 DNA is TGTGCCAGCAGACAGGGAACGGCTGGAAACACCATATATTTT. It is translated as CASRQGTAGNTIYF.

The chain links TRBV18 to TRBJ2-6; maybe TRBD1 (6 bases). From germline, CDR1 is KGHSH and CDR2 LQKENI. The V gene lost 7 bases and the J gene lost 2 bases, with 12 bases spanning the gap. This CDR3 has 15 residues. CDR3 DNA sequence: TGTGCCAGCTTGTTTCCAGGGGCTGGGGCCAACGTCCTGACTTTC. Translation gives CASLFPGAGANVLTF.

This chain links TRBV5-8 with TRBJ1-4; no clear D gene. The CDR3 has 13 residues. Germline lookup yields CDR1 SGHTS and CDR2 YDEGEE. Trimming cost V 5 bases and J 2 bases, with 7 bases left between them. CDR3 bases: TGTGCCAGCAGGGGCATTACTAATGAAAAACTGTTTTTT. Its protein is CASRGITNEKLFF.

The V and J genes are TRBV10-3 and TRBJ2-5, with D possibly TRBD2 on 7 matching bases. The CDR3 contains 13 residues. Trimming took 4 bases from V and 5 from J, leaving 11 bases between them. The germline V gene has CDR1 ENHRY and CDR2 SYGVKD. CDR3 DNA: TGTGCCATCAGTGCGGGGGGCCAGGAGACCCAGTACTTC. This gives the protein CAISAGGQETQYF.

The rearrangement links TRBV10-1 to TRBJ2-7, with TRBD2 matching over 7 bases. Germline V gene data show CDR1 as WNHNN and CDR2 as SYGVQD (reference sequence). The trim removed 4 bases at V and 3 bases at J, leaving 3 bases unmatched. The CDR3 contains 13 residues. CDR3 nucleotides: TGCGCCAGCAGTGCGGGGGGACTCTACGAGCAGTACTTC. Translating it yields CASSAGGLYEQYF.

This clone has only one observation. The chain employs TRBV10-1 and TRBJ2-5; weak D call: TRBD2 (5 bases). With 11 bases removed from V and 3 bases from J, the gap between germline ends came to 10 bases. This CDR3 has 11 amino acids. The germline CDR1 and CDR2 sequences are WNHNN and SYGVQD (reference sequence). The CDR3 DNA sequence: TGCGCCGAGGACGGGGAAGAGACCCAGTACTTC. This encodes CAEDGEETQYF.

This chain joins TRBV7-2 and TRBJ1-5, with D possibly matching TRBD1 (5 bases). Germline V CDR1 and CDR2: SGHTA, FQGNSA. V gave up 1 base and J gave up 6 bases, with 13 bases separating them. The length of the CDR3 is 15 residues. CDR3 region: CASSLVGQGGQPQHF. The DNA for the CDR3 is TGTGCCAGCAGCTTAGTCGGGCAGGGTGGTCAGCCCCAGCATTTT.

The gene calls are TRBV5-1 and TRBJ1-4, with 7 bases aligning to TRBD1. Germline loops: CDR1 SGHRS, CDR2 YFSETQ. The CDR3 runs to 15 residues. The V segment lost 4 bases and the J segment 2 bases; nucleotides outside the gene matches: 5. The CDR3 here is CASSPGTVTNEKLFF. The CDR3 DNA is TGCGCCAGCAGCCCCGGGACAGTGACTAATGAAAAACTGTTTTTT.

The chain is built from TRBV19 and TRBJ2-7; 8 nucleotides align to TRBD2. CDR1 and CDR2 (germline): LNHDA, SQIVND (reference sequence). This CDR3 spans 17 amino acids. V trimming: 6 bases; J trimming: 2 bases; junction bases outside the gene matches: 15. The CDR3: CASSPASPERGTYEQYF. The DNA for the CDR3 is TGTGCCAGTAGCCCCGCCTCTCCCGAGCGGGGGACCTACGAGCAGTACTTC.

This clone was detected only a few times. The V call is TRBV4-1, the J call TRBJ2-7; 11 nucleotides match TRBD1. V shed 1 base, J shed 4 bases, and the junction held 9 bases outside the gene matches. The CDR3 loop spans 17 amino acids. CDR1 MGHRA and CDR2 YSYEKL come from the germline V gene. CDR3 amino acids: CASSQGPGQGAFYEQYF. CDR3 nucleotide sequence: TGCGCCAGCAGCCAAGGTCCCGGACAGGGGGCTTTTTACGAGCAGTACTTC.

This clone was seen once. The gene calls are TRBV5-4 and TRBJ2-2; 9 nucleotides line up with TRBD2. CDR3 length equals 16 residues. With V trimmed by 1 base and J by 7 bases, 8 bases remained unmatched. Germline CDR1 reads SGHNT; CDR2 reads YYREEE (reference sequence). CDR3 nucleotides: TGTGCCAGCAGCTTGCTCCTAGCGGGGAAGGACGGGGAGCTGTTTTTT. This encodes CASSLLLAGKDGELFF.

The genes are TRBV21-1 and TRBJ2-6; the table's TRBD1 call for D was not verified on the DNA. TRBV21-1 is flagged as a pseudogene. The CDR3 has 18 amino acids. The CDR3 reads CASSPGRGLWSGANVLTF. The CDR3 nucleotides are TGTGCCAGCAGCCCAGGCAGGGGCCTTTGGTCTGGGGCCAACGTCCTGACTTTC.

This sequence joins TRBV10-2 and TRBJ2-7, with D tentatively TRBD1 (6 bases). Germline V gives CDR1 WSHSY, CDR2 SAAADI. The ends were cut back, 8 bases at V and 5 bases at J, with 13 bases in the middle. This CDR3 is 12 amino acids long. CDR3 nucleotide sequence: TGCGCCAGCGAGTTCCCAGGGGACGAGCAGTACTTC. It translates to CASEFPGDEQYF.

The chain employs TRBV3-1 (or the pseudogene TRBV3-2) and TRBJ1-1, with 7 bases aligning to TRBD1. V shed 1 base, J shed 3 bases, and the junction held 14 bases outside the gene matches. CDR3 length equals 18 residues. Per germline, CDR1 LGHDT and CDR2 YNNKEL (reference sequence). CDR3 DNA: TGTGCCAGCAGCCAAGCTTACAAACCGACAGGGATAGACACTGAAGCTTTCTTT. Protein: CASSQAYKPTGIDTEAFF.

V is TRBV19 and J is TRBJ2-1; 8 nucleotides align to TRBD1. After removal of 6 bases from V and 7 bases from J, the junction contained 17 bases not matched to a gene. Germline assignment: CDR1 LNHDA and CDR2 SQIVND (reference sequence). The CDR3 is made up of 17 amino acids. The CDR3 coding sequence is TGTGCCAGTAGCTGGAGCGTCAGGGGGCGCGGGGCTAATGAGCAGTTCTTC. Translated, it gives CASSWSVRGRGANEQFF.

This chain connects TRBV7-2 to TRBJ1-6, with D perhaps TRBD1 (6 bases). The CDR3 runs to 15 residues. Between the trimmed V and J ends, which lost 1 base and 3 bases, there was a span of 7 bases. Germline V gene sequence: CDR1 SGHTA, CDR2 FQGNSA. The chain's CDR3 is CASSLVQGYNSPLHF. The CDR3 region has the DNA TGTGCCAGCAGCTTAGTACAGGGCTATAATTCACCCCTCCACTTT. The whole variable domain, remainder taken from reference TRBV7-2 and TRBJ1-6, is GAGVSQSPSNKVTEKGKDVELRCDPISGHTALYWYRQSLGQGLEFLIYFQGNSAPDKSGLPSDRFSAERTGGSVSTLTIQRTQQEDSAVYLCASSLVQGYNSPLHFGNGTRLTVT.

J is TRBJ2-1 and V is TRBV7-3; 8 bases are a match to TRBD2. V was clipped by 5 bases and J by 4 bases; unmatched bases: 7. In germline, CDR1 is SGHTA, CDR2 FQGTGA. CDR3 size: 15 residues. The CDR3 loop is CASSLKRGRYNEQFF. The CDR3 DNA sequence: TGTGCCAGCAGCCTAAAGCGGGGGCGGTACAATGAGCAGTTCTTC.

CDR3 sequence: CASRRTETYEQYF. The CDR3 DNA reads as TGTGCCAGCAGAAGGACAGAAACCTACGAGCAGTACTTC. V usage is TRBV6-5 and J usage is TRBJ2-7; D may be TRBD1 (6 bases). Germline V lookup: CDR1 MNHEY, CDR2 SVGAGI. The CDR3 is 13 residues long. V was pared by 6 bases and J by 2 bases, with 11 bases between.

The rearrangement uses TRBV19 and TRBJ2-2, with TRBD1 matching 7 bases. The CDR3 is 13 amino acids. Trimming removed 9 bases from V and 4 bases from J; junction bases left unmatched: 5. Germline values: CDR1 LNHDA, CDR2 SQIVND (reference sequence). CDR3 nucleotide sequence: TGTGCCAGCCGGTACAGGGGCACCGGGGAGCTGTTTTTT. This encodes CASRYRGTGELFF.

The chain has TRBV24-1 and TRBJ1-1; no reliable D call. The length of the CDR3 is 16 residues. Looked up from germline, CDR1 is KGHDR and CDR2 is SFDVKD. Deletions cut 7 bases from V and 4 bases from J, with 21 bases between. The CDR3 DNA reads as TGTGCCACCAGACCTCCAGGCCCGGGGATCGGCACTGAAGCTTTCTTT. Residues: CATRPPGPGIGTEAFF.

The chain carries TRBV6-6 and TRBJ1-5, with TRBD1 matching 8 bases. After removal of 11 bases from V and 9 bases from J, the junction contained 15 bases not matched to a gene. In germline, CDR1 is MNHNY, CDR2 SVGAGI (reference sequence). The CDR3 covers 14 residues. The CDR3 loop reads CAVGDRSGGGPQHF. The CDR3 DNA reads TGTGCCGTGGGGGACAGGTCCGGCGGAGGGCCCCAGCATTTT.

This chain joins TRBV3-1 (or the pseudogene TRBV3-2) and TRBJ1-1; D possibly corresponds to TRBD1 (5 bases). Germline CDR1 reads LGHDT; CDR2 reads YNNKEL (reference sequence). This CDR3 is built from 11 residues. Trimming took off 0 bases at V and 11 bases at J, with 7 bases between the two ends. CDR3 coding DNA: TGTGCCAGCAGCCAAGATGGGGGGGCTTTCTTT. Translation: CASSQDGGAFF.

The CDR3 reads CASSQAAGGETGELFF. For the CDR3, the DNA is TGTGCCAGCAGCCAAGCCGCGGGGGGCGAGACCGGGGAGCTGTTTTTT. V usage is TRBV4-2 and J usage is TRBJ2-2; 8 nucleotides match TRBD2. This CDR3 comprises 16 residues. Germline V gene data show CDR1 as LGHNA and CDR2 as YNFKEQ. V trimming: 1 base; J trimming: 5 bases; junction bases outside the gene matches: 6.

V is TRBV19 and J is TRBJ2-1; the D gene is possibly TRBD1 (5 bases). Trimming took off 1 base at V and 2 bases at J, with 9 bases between the two ends. CDR1 and CDR2 (germline): LNHDA, SQIVND (reference sequence). The CDR3 length is 15 residues. The CDR3 loop reads CASSIAQGTYNEQFF. The CDR3 DNA follows: TGTGCCAGTAGTATAGCCCAGGGCACCTACAATGAGCAGTTCTTC.

The V gene is TRBV19, the J gene TRBJ1-1; 9 nucleotides line up with TRBD1. V was clipped by 8 bases and J by 0 bases; unmatched bases: 1. Germline CDR1 reads LNHDA; CDR2 reads SQIVND (reference sequence). The CDR3 has 13 residues. The CDR3 reads CASGQGMNTEAFF. The CDR3 DNA reads TGTGCCAGTGGACAGGGGATGAACACTGAAGCTTTCTTT. The entire variable domain, with the rest obtained from reference TRBV19 and TRBJ1-1, is as follows: DGGITQSPKYLFRKEGQNVTLSCEQNLNHDAMYWYRQDPGQGLRLIYYSQIVNDFQKGDIAEGYSVSREKKESFPLTVTSAQKNPTAFYLCASGQGMNTEAFFGQGTRLTVV.

This chain links TRBV5-6 with TRBJ2-7; 8 bases align to TRBD2. From germline, CDR1 is SGHDT and CDR2 YYEEEE. The CDR3 is made up of 15 amino acids. Trimming cost V 5 bases and J 1 base; bases outside gene matches: 8. The CDR3 DNA follows: TGTGCCAGCAGTGGGGGCGGGGGGCGATCCTACGAGCAGTACTTC. It yields the protein CASSGGGGRSYEQYF.